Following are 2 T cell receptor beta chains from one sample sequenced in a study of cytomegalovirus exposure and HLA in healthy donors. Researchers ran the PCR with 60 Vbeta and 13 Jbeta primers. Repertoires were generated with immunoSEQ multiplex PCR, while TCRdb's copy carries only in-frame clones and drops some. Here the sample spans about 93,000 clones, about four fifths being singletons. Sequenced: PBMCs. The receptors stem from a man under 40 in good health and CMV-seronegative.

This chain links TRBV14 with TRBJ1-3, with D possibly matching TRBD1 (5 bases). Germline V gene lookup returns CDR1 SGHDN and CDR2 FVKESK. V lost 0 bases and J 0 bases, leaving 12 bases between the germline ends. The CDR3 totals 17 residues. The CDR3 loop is CASSQELGLTSGNTIYF. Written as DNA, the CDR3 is TGTGCCAGCAGCCAAGAGTTGGGGCTAACCTCTGGAAACACCATATATTTT.

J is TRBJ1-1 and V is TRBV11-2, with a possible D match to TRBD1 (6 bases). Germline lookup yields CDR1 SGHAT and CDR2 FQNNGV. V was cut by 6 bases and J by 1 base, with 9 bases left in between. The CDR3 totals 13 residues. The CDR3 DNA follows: TGTGCCAGCAGTCCGGGACAGAACACTGAAGCTTTCTTT. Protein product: CASSPGQNTEAFF.